This T cell receptor (beta chain) is drawn from a study of PD-1 blockade in classical Hodgkin lymphoma. Study results and caveats: As was reported, newly diagnosed patients showed lower baseline TCR diversity than healthy donors did.

Comments on this clone: Its antigen remains unidentified.

Sample time point: newly diagnosed, previously untreated cHL patient sample. The germline V and J ends were trimmed by 0 bases and 4 bases, with 14 bases remaining between them. This CDR3 spans 17 amino acids. Per the germline V gene, CDR1 is SGHKS and CDR2 is YYEKEE (reference sequence). The method was immunoSEQ multiplex PCR; TCRdb's version includes in-frame clones alone and lacks a portion of them. The data show 70,000 or so clones, with 93% seen just once and around 2.5% held by the top ten. Sequenced sample: peripheral blood mononuclear cells (PBMCs). The chain combines TRBV5-5 with TRBJ2-6; tentatively, D is TRBD1 (6 bases). The source is a human donor with classical Hodgkin lymphoma. CDR3 sequence reads: CASSLGSTGSGANVLTF. In DNA form, the CDR3 reads TGTGCCAGCAGCTTGGGGTCCACAGGGTCAGGGGCCAACGTCCTGACTTTC. The whole variable domain, remainder taken from reference TRBV5-5 and TRBJ2-6, is DAGVTQSPTHLIKTRGQQVTLRCSPISGHKSVSWYQQVLGQGPQFIFQYYEKEERGRGNFPDRFSARQFPNYSSELNVNALLLGDSALYLCASSLGSTGSGANVLTFGAGSRLTVL.